The rows below give T cell receptor beta chains drawn from one sample of a study of cytomegalovirus exposure and HLA in healthy donors. TCRdb's table, derived via immunoSEQ multiplex PCR, lists solely in-frame clones and lacks some. The top ten hold approximately 4.1% of the sample, which has about 120,000 clones, about 73% seen once. The specimen was PBMCs. These receptors originate from a woman between 35 and 50 years old in good health and CMV-seronegative. Each CDR3 is given with its conserved first and last residue. Each record gives: J gene, D gene, clone size, V gene, CDR3 DNA, CDR3 protein. A D gene is named only where the DNA matches it firmly. Where a row states a size, it is once, few, many or the class of an expanded clone; other rows omit it.

>TRBJ2-2|TRBD1|NA|TRBV18
TGTGCCAGCTCACATTTGGACAGGGGTATGCCCGGGGAGCTGTTTTTT
CASSHLDRGMPGELFF
>TRBJ2-5|TRBD2|NA|TRBV11-2
TGTGCCAGCAGCTTAGTCGGGCGGGAGGGGAGAGAGACCCAGTACTTC
CASSLVGREGRETQYF
>TRBJ2-7|TRBD2|NA|TRBV5-1
TGCGCCAGCAGCACTGGGACTAGCGGGAGGGGCAAATCATCCTACGAGCAGTACTTC
CASSTGTSGRGKSSYEQYF
>TRBJ2-5|TRBD2|NA|TRBV7-3
TGTGCCAGCAGTCCAGGGGGCGCGGTAGCGGGAGGCCAAGAGACCCAGTACTTC
CASSPGGAVAGGQETQYF
>TRBJ1-1|NA|NA|TRBV21-1
TGTGCCAGCAGCTTCAGGGTGGAGAACACTGAAGCTTTCTTT
CASSFRVENTEAFF
>TRBJ2-2|TRBD2|NA|TRBV19
TGTGCCAGTAGCCGGAAAGACAAGACTAGCGGGAGGAGATATAGATCCGGGGAGCTGTTTTTT
CASSRKDKTSGRRYRSGELFF
>TRBJ2-2|TRBD2|NA|TRBV5-1
TGCGCCAGCAGCTTGGCGGGGGGGAACACCGGGGAGCTGTTTTTT
CASSLAGGNTGELFF
>TRBJ2-1|TRBD2|once|TRBV18
TGTGCCAGCTCACCACCGGGACTAGCGGACCTAGGGGGGCAGTTCTTC
CASSPPGLADLGGQFF
>TRBJ2-7|NA|NA|TRBV7-9
TGTGCCAGCAGCTTCGAGCAGGGCTACGAGCAGTACTTC
CASSFEQGYEQYF
>TRBJ2-3|NA|NA|TRBV7-6
TGTGCCAGCAGCTTGGGGCGTATCGATACGCAGTATTTT
CASSLGRIDTQYF
>TRBJ1-6|NA|NA|TRBV21-1
TGTGCCAGCAGCCAACCGGACAGGGTGGCACCTTATAGGGATTCACCCCTCCACTTT
CASSQPDRVAPYRDSPLHF
>TRBJ2-1|NA|NA|TRBV5-5
TGTGCCAGCAGCTTGGTGATGGGGGCGTCCTACAATGAGCAGTTCTTC
CASSLVMGASYNEQFF
>TRBJ1-5|NA|few|TRBV5-1
TGCGCCAGCAGCTTGGGGGAGAGCAATCAGCCCCAGCATTTT
CASSLGESNQPQHF
>TRBJ2-1|NA|NA|TRBV7-2
TGTGCCAGCAGCCGCCGAGTGACGGGAGATGAGCAGTTCTTC
CASSRRVTGDEQFF
>TRBJ1-6|NA|NA|TRBV14
TGTGCCAGCAGCCAAATGGCCCAGGGCCAGTTTGTCACCCCCCTCCACTTT
CASSQMAQGQFVTPLHF
>TRBJ1-1|TRBD1|NA|TRBV10-3
TGTGCCATCGTCGACAGGGTGGACACTGAAGCTTTCTTT
CAIVDRVDTEAFF